This entry lists 21 T cell receptor beta chains sequenced from one sample in a study of cytomegalovirus exposure and HLA in healthy donors. It was with 60 Vbeta and 13 Jbeta primers that the PCR ran. Some clones are missing from TCRdb's copy, which holds only in-frame ones; the method was immunoSEQ multiplex PCR. The repertoire holds some 190,000 clones, with 77% as singletons. Material: PBMCs. These receptor sequences come from a man aged 18 to 29 in good health and CMV-seronegative.

V and J are TRBV7-2 and TRBJ1-5; TRBD1 matches at 7 bases. The CDR3 sequence is 15 residues long. Germline lookup yields CDR1 SGHTA and CDR2 FQGNSA. With V trimmed by 3 bases and J by 6 bases, 8 bases remained unmatched. CDR3 DNA sequence: TGTGCCAGCAGCTTCACAGGGGTTCTCGGTCAGCCCCAGCATTTT. This gives the protein CASSFTGVLGQPQHF.

The J gene is TRBJ2-7, the V gene TRBV18; 8 bases match TRBD1. The length of the CDR3 is 15 residues. The germline V gene has CDR1 KGHSH and CDR2 LQKENI. V lost 3 bases, J lost 0 bases, and 4 bases stayed unmatched. The CDR3 protein is CASSPRTGSSYEQYF. The CDR3 region has the DNA TGTGCCAGCTCACCGAGGACAGGGAGCTCCTACGAGCAGTACTTC.

The chain recombines TRBV18 with TRBJ1-1, with 10 positions matching TRBD1. The CDR3 spans 14 residues. The germline gives CDR1 KGHSH, CDR2 LQKENI. Trimming at V came to 5 bases and at J to 5 bases, leaving 5 bases not matched to a gene. The CDR3 region has the DNA TGTGCCAGCTCAACCGACAGGGGGCGAACTGAAGCTTTCTTT. Translation: CASSTDRGRTEAFF.

The CDR3 DNA sequence: TGCGCCAGCAGCCAAGGATTCGCGGGGGGGTTATACAATGAGCAGTTCTTC. This encodes CASSQGFAGGLYNEQFF. The chain joins TRBV4-1 to TRBJ2-1, with 9 nucleotides matching TRBD2. J gave up 4 bases and V 1 base, and 8 bases lay outside the gene matches. This CDR3 is built from 17 residues. CDR1 is MGHRA, CDR2 YSYEKL, per germline.

The chain has TRBV30 and TRBJ1-5; D may be TRBD1 (5 bases). Germline CDR1 reads GTSNPN; CDR2 reads SVGIG (reference sequence). This CDR3 spans 15 amino acids. Trimming took off 4 bases at V and 0 bases at J, with 13 bases between the two ends. The CDR3 loop is CAWTKGGDSNQPQHF. The CDR3, as DNA: TGTGCCTGGACGAAGGGAGGGGATAGCAATCAGCCCCAGCATTTT.

The chain links TRBV6-5 to TRBJ2-7, with TRBD1 matching over 10 bases. The V segment lost 8 bases and the J segment 6 bases; nucleotides outside the gene matches: 4. The CDR3 contains 12 residues. Germline CDR1 MNHEY, CDR2 SVGAGI. The CDR3 region has the DNA TGTGCCAGCGGGACAGGGGCCCGCGAGCAGTACTTC. Protein: CASGTGAREQYF.

Concerning this clone itself: The sample holds other DNA sequences that translate to the same CDR3. The chain uses TRBV5-4 and TRBJ1-2; unclear D gene. Trimming shortened V by 0 bases and J by 4 bases, and 13 bases separated the two germline ends. In germline, CDR1 is SGHNT, CDR2 YYREEE (reference sequence). The CDR3 extends over 15 amino acids. CDR3 protein: CASSLGLTGTYGYTF. The CDR3 bases are TGTGCCAGCAGCTTGGGCCTCACGGGAACCTATGGCTACACCTTC.

This clone was observed a handful of times. This chain links TRBV27 with TRBJ1-5; no clear D. This CDR3 comprises 14 residues. Trimming pared 2 bases from V and 6 bases from J, leaving 11 bases between. Germline V lookup: CDR1 MNHEY, CDR2 SMNVEV (reference sequence). CDR3: CASSLTQAGQPQHF. The CDR3 DNA reads as TGTGCCAGCAGTTTAACTCAGGCAGGTCAGCCCCAGCATTTT.

The genes are TRBV12-5 and TRBJ1-3; no reliable D call. The V gene's germline CDR1 is LGHNT and CDR2 FRNRAP. The ends were cut back, 7 bases at V and 2 bases at J, with 12 bases in the middle. The CDR3 loop spans 14 amino acids. The CDR3 protein is CASALIEAGNTIYF. Written as DNA, the CDR3 is TGTGCTAGTGCCCTTATAGAGGCTGGAAACACCATATATTTT.

This chain links TRBV2 with TRBJ2-2; D might be TRBD1 (6 bases). The CDR3 loop spans 15 amino acids. Germline CDR1 and CDR2: SNHLY and FYNNEI. V lost 4 bases, J lost 0 bases, and 9 bases lay in between. In nucleotides, the CDR3 is TGTGCCAGCAGTGTTAGACAGGCGAACACCGGGGAGCTGTTTTTT. Translated, it gives CASSVRQANTGELFF. The variable domain in full, completed from reference TRBV2 and TRBJ2-2, reads EPEVTQTPSHQVTQMGQEVILRCVPISNHLYFYWYRQILGQKVEFLVSFYNNEISEKSEIFDDQFSVERPDGSNFTLKIRSTKLEDSAMYFCASSVRQANTGELFFGEGSRLTVL.

CDR3 DNA: TGTGCCGGGGGGGCAATCCTAGGTGAGCAGTTCTTC. Protein sequence: CAGGAILGEQFF. The chain uses TRBV6-6 and TRBJ2-1, with TRBD2 as a possible D gene (7 bases). Germline-derived CDR1 and CDR2 are MNHNY and SVGAGI (reference sequence). Trimming cost V 11 bases and J 9 bases, with 17 bases left between them. The CDR3 has 12 amino acids.

The V call is TRBV7-2, the J call TRBJ2-5, with D tentatively TRBD1 (6 bases). The CDR3 contains 13 residues. Germline V gene sequence: CDR1 SGHTA, CDR2 FQGNSA. V lost 4 bases, J lost 5 bases, and 11 bases lay in between. The CDR3 protein is CASSWYREETQYF. The CDR3 nucleotides read TGTGCCAGCAGCTGGTACAGGGAGGAGACCCAGTACTTC.

The table lists this clone with a few counts. The chain combines TRBV19 with TRBJ2-5, with D perhaps matching TRBD1 (5 bases). The end of the DNA is better explained by TRBJ2-7, so the J call may be wrong. The germline gives CDR1 LNHDA, CDR2 SQIVND (reference sequence). This CDR3 contains 13 residues. Here the CDR3 reads CASSKQATYEQYF. The CDR3 DNA sequence: TGTGCCAGTAGTAAACAGGCTACCTACGAGCAGTACTTC.

This rearrangement joins TRBV29-1 to TRBJ2-1; 12 bases line up with TRBD2. Germline V gene sequence: CDR1 SQVTM, CDR2 ANQGSEA. The CDR3 contains 14 residues. The V and J ends lost 4 bases and 3 bases, in that order; junction bases with no gene match: 1. CDR3 loop: CSVVLAGGYNEQFF. CDR3 in DNA: TGCAGCGTTGTACTAGCGGGAGGCTACAATGAGCAGTTCTTC.

This chain joins TRBV12-5 and TRBJ1-2; 10 bases match TRBD1. Germline CDR1 reads LGHNT; CDR2 reads FRNRAP. CDR3 size: 16 residues. V dropped 5 bases and J dropped 0; count of bases not matched to a gene: 6. CDR3 nucleotides: TGTGCTAGTGGTAATGACAGGGGGCTTGCTAACTATGGCTACACCTTC. It specifies CASGNDRGLANYGYTF. Filled out from reference TRBV12-5 and TRBJ1-2, the complete variable domain reads DARVTQTPRHKVTEMGQEVTMRCQPILGHNTVFWYRQTMMQGLELLAYFRNRAPLDDSGMPKDRFSAEMPDATLATLKIQPSEPRDSAVYFCASGNDRGLANYGYTFGSGTRLTVV.

This clone has more than one count but fewer than ten. The rearrangement links TRBV11-1 to TRBJ1-1, with 11 nucleotides matching TRBD1. The V segment lost 3 bases and the J segment 4 bases; nucleotides outside the gene matches: 4. Germline V gene lookup returns CDR1 SGHAT and CDR2 FQDESV (reference sequence). The CDR3 totals 15 residues. DNA for the CDR3: TGTGCCAGCAGCTTCGCCGGGACAGGGGGCACTGAAGCTTTCTTT. Translation gives CASSFAGTGGTEAFF.

CDR3 protein: CASSAYRAAPGYTF. The CDR3, as DNA: TGTGCCAGCAGCGCCTACAGGGCAGCTCCTGGCTACACCTTC. V gene TRBV7-9 combines with J gene TRBJ1-2, with D perhaps matching TRBD1 (6 bases). The CDR3 runs 14 residues. The V and J ends lost 5 bases and 7 bases respectively, with 17 bases between them. The germline gives CDR1 SEHNR, CDR2 FQNEAQ (reference sequence).

The V and J genes are TRBV27 and TRBJ2-1; D unresolved. CDR3 length equals 13 residues. Trimming cost V 0 bases and J 8 bases, with 8 bases left between them. The germline V gene has CDR1 MNHEY and CDR2 SMNVEV (reference sequence). The CDR3 here is CASSLSFRDEQFF. For the CDR3, the DNA is TGTGCCAGCAGTTTATCTTTTCGAGATGAGCAGTTCTTC.

This chain uses TRBV4-3 with TRBJ2-2, with 10 bases lining up with TRBD2. The CDR3 totals 16 residues. CDR1 and CDR2 from the germline V gene are LGHNA and YSLEER. The trim removed 4 bases at V and 3 bases at J, leaving 5 bases unmatched. DNA for the CDR3: TGCGCCAGCAGCCTAAGCGGGGGGGCCGACACCGGGGAGCTGTTTTTT. Its protein product is CASSLSGGADTGELFF.

The chain uses TRBV11-3 and TRBJ2-5; 8 bases are a match to TRBD2. Per the germline V gene, CDR1 is SGHNT and CDR2 is YENEEA. Trimming took 6 bases from V and 5 from J; bases not matched to a gene: 11. The CDR3 extends over 15 amino acids. CDR3 residues: CASRLGGGRSETQYF. Here the CDR3 DNA reads TGTGCCAGCAGATTGGGAGGCGGGAGGTCGGAGACCCAGTACTTC.

This clone was observed a single time. The rearrangement uses TRBV7-9 and TRBJ2-7; D is perhaps TRBD1 (6 bases). Germline assignment: CDR1 SEHNR and CDR2 FQNEAQ (reference sequence). The CDR3 is 14 amino acids. The V end was cut by 4 bases, the J end by 7 bases, with 17 bases between. CDR3 sequence (DNA): TGTGCCAGCAGCTCCCCCACAGGGATCCTTGAGCAGTACTTC. Its translation is CASSSPTGILEQYF.